Below are 21 T cell receptor beta chains sequenced from a single sample in a study of shared clonotypes between healthy human individuals. Method: immunoSEQ multiplex PCR; TCRdb's copy keeps in-frame clones and lacks some. The sample shows 190,000 or so clones, 65% to 80% of them seen only once. The sequencing sample was made of memory CD4+ T cells sorted from blood. Subset given: CD45RA-negative fraction. The receptors were gathered from a man younger than 40 in good health.

This chain joins TRBV9 and TRBJ2-3, with D perhaps TRBD1 (5 bases). Trimming removed 0 bases from V and 0 bases from J, with 8 bases in between. CDR1 SGDLS and CDR2 YYNGEE come from the germline V gene. The CDR3 is 15 amino acids. The CDR3, as DNA: TGTGCCAGCAGCGTAGCAGGGTCTAGCACAGATACGCAGTATTTT. Protein: CASSVAGSSTDTQYF. Full variable domain (missing parts from reference TRBV9 and TRBJ2-3): DSGVTQTPKHLITATGQRVTLRCSPRSGDLSVYWYQQSLDQGLQFLIQYYNGEERAKGNILERFSAQQFPDLHSELNLSSLELGDSALYFCASSVAGSSTDTQYFGPGTRLTVL.

The gene calls are TRBV10-3 and TRBJ1-5, with TRBD1 matching 7 bases. CDR1 ENHRY and CDR2 SYGVKD come from the germline V gene. This CDR3 has 15 amino acids. The junction had 3 bases not matched to a gene; V was cut back by 3 bases and J by 1 base. The CDR3 DNA follows: TGTGCCATCAGTGATAGGGGGCTGAGCAATCAGCCCCAGCATTTT. It codes for CAISDRGLSNQPQHF.

This clone was picked up a small number of times. The chain combines TRBV5-1 with TRBJ2-5, with TRBD1 matching 12 bases. Trimming removed 0 bases from V and 5 bases from J; junction bases left unmatched: 5. The germline V gene has CDR1 SGHRS and CDR2 YFSETQ. CDR3 length equals 16 residues. This CDR3 reads CASSLVGTGGAETQYF. In DNA, the CDR3 is TGCGCCAGCAGCTTGGTGGGGACAGGGGGCGCCGAGACCCAGTACTTC.

Points on this clone: Within the sample, other DNA sequences also encode this same CDR3. V and J are TRBV5-1 and TRBJ2-3; the D gene is possibly TRBD2 (6 bases). CDR1 and CDR2 (germline): SGHRS, YFSETQ. There are 16 residues in the CDR3. V dropped 0 bases and J dropped 2 bases, with 13 bases sitting between them. CDR3 amino acids: CASSLVGRGVTDTQYF. DNA for the CDR3: TGCGCCAGCAGCTTGGTTGGGCGGGGAGTCACAGATACGCAGTATTTT.

V and J are TRBV7-6 and TRBJ2-5; maybe TRBD2 (7 bases). Germline CDR1 is SGHVS and CDR2 is FNYEAQ. V lost 4 bases and J lost 5, with 14 bases in between. The CDR3 runs 14 residues. Here the CDR3 DNA reads TGTGCCAGCAGCTCTGACGGGGGGCTGGAGACCCAGTACTTC. This codes for CASSSDGGLETQYF.

This CDR3 reads CASSSRGLNTEAFF. The CDR3 region has the DNA TGTGCCAGCAGCTCCAGGGGGCTGAACACTGAAGCTTTCTTT. The chain uses TRBV7-9 and TRBJ1-1; TRBD1 matches at 8 bases. The CDR3 is 14 residues long. J lost 0 bases, V lost 4 bases, and 1 base had no gene match. Germline lookup yields CDR1 SEHNR and CDR2 FQNEAQ (reference sequence).

On this clone itself: Other DNA sequences in this specimen translate into the identical CDR3. The chain joins TRBV4-2 to TRBJ2-3; D unresolved. The V end was cut by 0 bases, the J end by 5 bases, with 3 bases between. The CDR3 is 12 amino acids. Germline CDR1 is LGHNA and CDR2 is YNFKEQ. This CDR3 is CASSQDLDTQYF. CDR3 nucleotides: TGTGCCAGCAGCCAAGATTTAGATACGCAGTATTTT.

V and J are TRBV18 and TRBJ2-1; no clear D gene. Germline V CDR1 and CDR2: KGHSH, LQKENI. Trimming left V 1 base short and J 0 bases short, with 10 bases between. The CDR3 is made up of 16 amino acids. CDR3 protein: CASSPRKSFSYNEQFF. The DNA for the CDR3 is TGTGCCAGCTCACCACGGAAATCGTTCTCCTACAATGAGCAGTTCTTC. Full variable domain (outside the CDR3, taken from reference TRBV18 and TRBJ2-1): NAGVMQNPRHLVRRRGQEARLRCSPMKGHSHVYWYRQLPEEGLKFMVYLQKENIIDESGMPKERFSAEFPKEGPSILRIQQVVRGDSAAYFCASSPRKSFSYNEQFFGPGTRLTVL.

This clone showed up just a few times. J is TRBJ2-5 and V is TRBV5-1; 11 nucleotides agree with TRBD2. V trimming: 5 bases; J trimming: 5 bases; junction bases outside the gene matches: 11. From germline, CDR1 is SGHRS and CDR2 YFSETQ. The CDR3 sequence is 16 residues long. CDR3: CASSTGLADRGETQYF. CDR3 bases: TGCGCCAGCAGTACGGGACTAGCGGACCGGGGCGAGACCCAGTACTTC.

This clone was counted ten times or more. V and J are TRBV18 and TRBJ2-7; possibly TRBD1 for D (6 bases). The germline gives CDR1 KGHSH, CDR2 LQKENI. V was shortened by 6 bases and J by 5 bases, with 14 bases between the two germline ends. This CDR3 is built from 13 residues. The CDR3 sequence: CASSLKQGDEQYF. The CDR3 DNA reads TGTGCCAGCTCGCTAAAACAGGGCGACGAGCAGTACTTC.

This chain connects TRBV5-1 to TRBJ2-1; D is unresolved. The CDR3 has 17 residues. Germline lookup yields CDR1 SGHRS and CDR2 YFSETQ. V was clipped by 0 bases and J by 0 bases, with 13 bases between them. The CDR3 DNA reads as TGCGCCAGCAGCTTGGGGATGGCGGACCCCTCCTACAATGAGCAGTTCTTC. This sequence encodes CASSLGMADPSYNEQFF.

The chain carries TRBV7-2 and TRBJ2-7, with D possibly matching TRBD1 (7 bases). The germline V and J ends were trimmed by 5 bases and 4 bases, with 15 bases remaining between them. Per the germline V gene, CDR1 is SGHTA and CDR2 is FQGNSA. The CDR3 is 14 amino acids. In DNA form, the CDR3 reads TGTGCCAGCAGCCCCCAGGGGGGAAAGTACGAGCAGTACTTC. Its protein product is CASSPQGGKYEQYF.

This clone was observed a single time. The chain employs TRBV5-6 and TRBJ2-2; D remains unclear. Trimming removed 3 bases from V and 2 bases from J, with 14 bases in between. Per the germline V gene, CDR1 is SGHDT and CDR2 is YYEEEE. The CDR3 loop spans 16 amino acids. CDR3 region: CASSSTHRRNTGELFF. As DNA, the CDR3 is TGTGCCAGCAGCTCCACGCACCGTAGAAACACCGGGGAGCTGTTTTTT.

The chain links TRBV7-2 to TRBJ2-3; D ambiguous. Germline V CDR1 and CDR2: SGHTA, FQGNSA. V dropped 0 bases and J dropped 1 base, with 8 bases sitting between them. The CDR3 runs 15 residues. CDR3 nucleotides: TGTGCCAGCAGCTTAGCCTCGGCAGGCACAGATACGCAGTATTTT. Residues: CASSLASAGTDTQYF.

This clone was observed a few times. The chain uses TRBV28 and TRBJ2-7, with TRBD1 identical over 9 bases. Germline CDR1 reads MDHEN; CDR2 reads SYDVKM. This CDR3 region has 13 residues. With V trimmed by 5 bases and J by 3 bases, 2 bases remained unmatched. CDR3 DNA sequence: TGTGCCAGCAGTACGACAGGGGGCTACGAGCAGTACTTC. Its translation is CASSTTGGYEQYF.

The chain carries TRBV6-1 and TRBJ2-7; the D gene is possibly TRBD1 (7 bases). With 6 bases removed from V and 1 base from J, the gap between germline ends came to 13 bases. This CDR3 contains 14 residues. Germline V gene lookup returns CDR1 MNHNS and CDR2 SASEGT. In nucleotides, the CDR3 is TGTGCCAGCAGGCAGGGGGGAAGGTCCTACGAGCAGTACTTC. As protein: CASRQGGRSYEQYF.

The chain carries TRBV7-8 and TRBJ2-1; D not resolved. V shed 5 bases and J shed 7 bases, with 15 bases lying between them. CDR3 size: 14 residues. The germline V gene encodes CDR1 SGHVS and CDR2 FQNEAQ. CDR3 bases: TGTGCCAGCAGCACGCGAGTGGTGGCTAATGAGCAGTTCTTC. This codes for CASSTRVVANEQFF.

Comments on this clone: Other DNA sequences from this sample encode an identical CDR3 as well. The chain carries TRBV7-2 and TRBJ2-5; 7 bases are shared with TRBD2. Unmatched junction bases numbered 3, after V lost 3 bases and J lost 5 bases. The CDR3 has 13 residues. Germline V gene sequence: CDR1 SGHTA, CDR2 FQGNSA. CDR3 loop: CASSLGGGETQYF. The CDR3 DNA reads TGTGCCAGCAGCTTGGGGGGAGGGGAGACCCAGTACTTC.

In the case of this clone: This same CDR3 is encoded by further DNA sequences in the sample. The chain joins TRBV18 to TRBJ2-5; no clear D gene. Germline CDR1 is KGHSH and CDR2 is LQKENI. The CDR3 covers 12 residues. Trimming left V 0 bases short and J 4 bases short, with 3 bases between. This CDR3 is CASSPPGETQYF. The DNA of the CDR3 is TGTGCCAGCTCACCACCGGGAGAGACCCAGTACTTC.

The chain employs TRBV18 and TRBJ2-3; 8 bases line up with TRBD1. V shed 5 bases and J 4 bases; nucleotides not matched to a gene: 5. Per germline, CDR1 KGHSH and CDR2 LQKENI. The CDR3 is 14 residues long. The CDR3 loop is CASSGGQGADTQYF. The CDR3 coding sequence is TGTGCCAGCTCAGGAGGACAGGGCGCAGATACGCAGTATTTT.

The chain combines TRBV2 with TRBJ1-3, with D tentatively TRBD1 (5 bases). CDR3 length: 13 amino acids. V lost 6 bases to trimming and J lost 4 bases, with 10 bases between them. Looked up from germline, CDR1 is SNHLY and CDR2 is FYNNEI. The CDR3 coding sequence is TGTGCCAGCAGACAGGAGATCGGAAACACCATATATTTT. The encoded protein is CASRQEIGNTIYF. Full variable domain (rest looked up from reference TRBV2 and TRBJ1-3): EPEVTQTPSHQVTQMGQEVILRCVPISNHLYFYWYRQILGQKVEFLVSFYNNEISEKSEIFDDQFSVERPDGSNFTLKIRSTKLEDSAMYFCASRQEIGNTIYFGEGSWLTVV.